One T cell receptor beta chain is described in this entry. The antigen is unknown. Some clones are missing from TCRdb's copy, which holds only in-frame ones; the method was immunoSEQ multiplex PCR. Among 100,000 to 150,000 clones listed, 75% to 90% were seen once. This specimen comes from a study of T cell responses to AZD1222 COVID-19 vaccine. Study-level background: Analysis merged second doses at about 4 or about 12 weeks.

This CDR3 spans 13 amino acids. Per germline, CDR1 WNHNN and CDR2 SYGVQD (reference sequence). The V gene lost 6 bases and the J gene lost 3 bases, with 12 bases spanning the gap. Study-wide results and limits: The study reported that nearly half of spike-specific TCRs target unmutated variant regions.

The chain carries TRBV10-1 and TRBJ2-7, with TRBD1 as a possible D gene (6 bases). The starting material was peripheral blood, obtained on day 0 of AZD1222 vaccination. This TCR derives from an adult in good health. The CDR3: CASSRDTIYEQYF. CDR3 bases: TGCGCCAGCAGCCGGGACACAATCTACGAGCAGTACTTC.